The rows below give T cell receptor beta chains drawn from one sample of a study of blood T cells in healthy people across ages. TCRdb ran MiXCR on the 5' RACE reads and lists one entry per CDR3 protein. The data hold 750,000 to 850,000 distinct CDR3 sequences, with roughly 25% observed a single time. The same data also went into a second study, on T cells of mothers and their children.

Sequencing was performed on blood. The receptors were gathered from a boy under 18 in good health. Both conserved end residues are part of each CDR3. The order of the fields is J gene, V gene, D gene, clone size, CDR3 protein, CDR3 DNA. A D gene is named only where the DNA matches it firmly. Some rows mark clone size as missing; the rest say once, few, many or name a class of expanded clone.

>TRBJ2-5|TRBV9|NA|few
CASSGGHLYQETQYF
TGTGCCAGCAGCGGGGGACACTTGTACCAAGAGACCCAGTACTTC
>TRBJ1-6|TRBV12-3/TRBV12-4|NA|NA
CASSPLGWGGSPLHF
TGTGCCAGCAGTCCCCTGGGGTGGGGGGGTTCACCCCTCCACTTT
>TRBJ2-7|TRBV20-1|TRBD1|NA
CSAHQGAYEQYF
TGCAGTGCTCACCAGGGGGCCTACGAGCAGTACTTC
>TRBJ2-1|TRBV10-3|NA|NA
CAISPIAESYNEQFF
TGTGCCATCAGCCCCATAGCAGAGTCCTACAATGAGCAGTTCTTC
>TRBJ1-4|TRBV25-1|TRBD1|NA
CASSERGPIEKLFF
TGTGCCAGCAGTGAAAGGGGGCCGATTGAAAAACTGTTTTTT
>TRBJ2-2|TRBV4-3|TRBD1|few
CASSQDPGGQGAPRELFF
TGCGCCAGCAGCCAGGACCCAGGGGGACAGGGGGCTCCCCGGGAGCTGTTTTTT
>TRBJ2-3|TRBV29-1|NA|NA
CSGTGTSGRTDTQYF
TGCAGCGGGACCGGAACTAGTGGTCGCACAGATACGCAGTATTTT
>TRBJ1-1|TRBV28|TRBD1|NA
CASSSNRGEAFF
TGTGCCAGCAGTTCCAACAGGGGTGAAGCTTTCTTT
>TRBJ1-4|TRBV20-1|TRBD1|few
CSAGIQGEKLFF
TGCAGTGCTGGGATACAGGGGGAAAAACTGTTTTTT
>TRBJ1-1|TRBV5-6|NA|NA
CASSPDEPRNTEAFF
TGTGCCAGCAGCCCGGATGAACCGAGGAACACTGAAGCTTTCTTT
>TRBJ1-1|TRBV7-3|NA|NA
CASSSKMGTEAFF
TGTGCCAGCAGCTCCAAGATGGGAACTGAAGCTTTCTTT
>TRBJ2-3|TRBV6-6|NA|few
CASSLPGDDTQYF
TGTGCCAGCAGCCTCCCCGGGGATGATACGCAGTATTTT
>TRBJ2-1|TRBV14|NA|few
CASSQDRRTKGDEQFF
TGTGCCAGCAGCCAAGACAGGAGGACGAAGGGGGATGAGCAGTTCTTC
>TRBJ2-1|TRBV20-1|NA|few
CSAREDEQFF
TGCAGTGCTAGAGAGGATGAGCAGTTCTTC
>TRBJ2-5|TRBV28|TRBD2|NA
CASRPSGNEETQYF
TGTGCCAGCAGACCTAGCGGGAACGAAGAGACCCAGTACTTC
>TRBJ2-3|TRBV4-2|TRBD2|NA
CASTLGGSSGSWTDTQYF
TGTGCCAGCACCCTAGGTGGTAGTAGCGGGAGTTGGACAGATACGCAGTATTTT
>TRBJ2-1|TRBV2|NA|few
CASITGWDASYNEQFF
TGTGCCAGCATCACCGGTTGGGATGCGTCATACAATGAGCAGTTCTTC
>TRBJ2-1|TRBV29-1|TRBD1|NA
CSASTGDYNEQFF
TGCAGCGCTTCGACAGGGGACTACAATGAGCAGTTCTTC
>TRBJ1-1|TRBV28|NA|few
CASSLSKGNTEAFF
TGTGCCAGCAGTTTAAGTAAGGGGAACACTGAAGCTTTCTTT
>TRBJ1-3|TRBV28|NA|few
CASSFMEGAAGNTIYF
TGTGCCAGCAGTTTTATGGAGGGCGCGGCGGGAAACACCATATATTTT
>TRBJ1-2|TRBV7-6|NA|few
CASSRGGSYYGYTF
TGTGCCAGCAGCCGCGGAGGGTCATACTATGGCTACACCTTC
>TRBJ2-3|TRBV7-2|TRBD2|NA
CASSLWTSGSDTDTQYF
TGTGCCAGCAGCTTATGGACTAGCGGGAGCGACACAGATACGCAGTATTTT
>TRBJ2-1|TRBV4-2|TRBD2|few
CASSQEVAGGPYNEQFF
TGTGCCAGCAGCCAAGAGGTCGCGGGAGGTCCCTACAATGAGCAGTTCTTC
>TRBJ2-3|TRBV11-2|TRBD2|few
CASSIIAGEGRWTDTQYF
TGTGCCAGCAGCATAATAGCGGGAGAGGGTCGTTGGACAGATACGCAGTATTTT
>TRBJ1-2|TRBV20-1|TRBD1|NA
CSARLPGQRLYGYTF
TGCAGTGCTAGACTACCGGGACAGCGCCTCTATGGCTACACCTTC
>TRBJ1-4|TRBV7-2|NA|few
CASSLEDQNEKLFF
TGTGCCAGCAGCTTGGAGGACCAAAATGAAAAACTGTTTTTT
>TRBJ2-7|TRBV13|NA|few
CASSFSYYEQYF
TGTGCCAGCAGCTTTTCTTACTACGAGCAGTACTTC
>TRBJ2-3|TRBV12-3/TRBV12-4|NA|few
CASSWNHGDTQYF
TGTGCCAGCAGCTGGAATCACGGGGATACGCAGTATTTT
>TRBJ1-1|TRBV6-2/TRBV6-3|NA|NA
CASSPTRTEAFF
TGTGCCAGCAGCCCGACCAGGACTGAAGCTTTCTTT
>TRBJ1-5|TRBV6-2/TRBV6-3|NA|few
CASSPTELGQPQHF
TGTGCCAGCAGTCCCACAGAGTTGGGGCAGCCCCAGCATTTT
>TRBJ1-5|TRBV7-8|TRBD1|once
CASSRRQGAWDQPQHF
TGTGCCAGCAGCCGGCGACAGGGGGCCTGGGATCAGCCCCAGCATTTT
>TRBJ1-1|TRBV5-6|TRBD1|NA
CASSLAAGQVDEAFF
TGTGCCAGCAGCTTGGCCGCGGGACAGGTTGATGAAGCTTTCTTT
>TRBJ1-4|TRBV6-5|TRBD1|NA
CASSYQGQGNEKLFF
TGTGCCAGCAGTTATCAGGGACAGGGGAATGAAAAACTGTTTTTT
>TRBJ2-7|TRBV15|NA|NA
CATSPGTTYEQYF
TGTGCCACCTCACCCGGGACCACCTACGAGCAGTACTTC
>TRBJ1-5|TRBV12-3/TRBV12-4|NA|NA
CASSLNREGIQPQHF
TGTGCCAGCAGTTTAAACAGGGAGGGCATACAGCCCCAGCATTTT
>TRBJ2-5|TRBV2|NA|NA
CASSEAAQGGETQYF
TGTGCCAGCAGTGAAGCTGCACAGGGCGGTGAGACCCAGTACTTC
>TRBJ1-6|TRBV3-1|NA|NA
CASSQDYGSISYNSPLHF
TGTGCCAGCAGCCAAGATTATGGCAGTATCTCCTATAATTCACCCCTCCACTTT
>TRBJ2-5|TRBV6-2/TRBV6-3|TRBD2|few
CASSYSGLAKETQYF
TGTGCCAGCAGTTACTCGGGACTAGCGAAAGAGACCCAGTACTTC
>TRBJ2-1|TRBV7-9|NA|few
CASSQTGRDEQFF
TGTGCCAGCAGCCAAACAGGGAGGGATGAGCAGTTCTTC
>TRBJ2-1|TRBV10-3|TRBD2|few
CAISESEGLAGREQFF
TGTGCCATCAGTGAGTCGGAGGGACTAGCGGGACGTGAGCAGTTCTTC
>TRBJ1-2|TRBV5-1|NA|few
CASSLVTPWGYTF
TGCGCCAGCAGCTTGGTAACACCTTGGGGCTACACCTTC
>TRBJ2-1|TRBV9|TRBD1|NA
CASSPMTGMGRNEQFF
TGTGCCAGCAGCCCGATGACAGGGATGGGTCGCAATGAGCAGTTCTTC
>TRBJ2-5|TRBV12-3/TRBV12-4|TRBD1|NA
CASSRDSDQETQYF
TGTGCCAGCAGTCGGGACAGCGATCAAGAGACCCAGTACTTC
>TRBJ2-5|TRBV19|NA|few
CASSGETFQETQYF
TGTGCCAGTAGTGGAGAGACATTCCAAGAGACCCAGTACTTC
>TRBJ2-3|TRBV20-1|TRBD1|few
CSAGQGTDTQYF
TGCAGTGCCGGACAGGGGACAGATACGCAGTATTTT